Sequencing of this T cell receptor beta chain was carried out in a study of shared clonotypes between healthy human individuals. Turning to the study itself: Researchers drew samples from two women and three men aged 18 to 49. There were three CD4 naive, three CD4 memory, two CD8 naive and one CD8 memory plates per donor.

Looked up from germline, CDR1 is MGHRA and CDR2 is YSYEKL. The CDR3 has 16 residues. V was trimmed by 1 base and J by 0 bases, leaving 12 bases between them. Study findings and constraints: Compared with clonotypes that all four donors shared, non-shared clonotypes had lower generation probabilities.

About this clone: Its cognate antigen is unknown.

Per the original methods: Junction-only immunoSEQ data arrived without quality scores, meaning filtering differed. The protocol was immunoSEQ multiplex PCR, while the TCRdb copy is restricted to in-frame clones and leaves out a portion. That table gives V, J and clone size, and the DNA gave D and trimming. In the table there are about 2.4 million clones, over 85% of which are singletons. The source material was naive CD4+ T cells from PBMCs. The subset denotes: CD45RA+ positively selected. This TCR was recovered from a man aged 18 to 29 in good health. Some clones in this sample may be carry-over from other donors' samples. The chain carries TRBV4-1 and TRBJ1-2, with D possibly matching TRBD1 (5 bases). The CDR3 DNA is TGCGCCAGCAGCCAAGGCCCAGGGTCCTCTAACTATGGCTACACCTTC. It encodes CASSQGPGSSNYGYTF.